The 14 T cell receptor beta chains below all came from one sample that was sequenced in a study of beta chain features in type 1 diabetes (dated by TCRdb to 2017 to 2018). Overall study results and their limits: A moderate but significant shortening of TCRB CDR3 length was observed in type 1 diabetes patients in all four CD4+ subsets.

These receptors' antigens are unknown. Libraries came from the immunoSEQ multiplex PCR assay. The High Capacity cDNA Reverse Transcription Kit was used to reverse transcribe all of the isolated RNA, meaning that expressed TCRB transcripts were what got sequenced. TCRdb holds this immuneACCESS table with in-frame rearrangements only. Some clones are missing; in checked studies, unresolved V genes explain under half, and the rest has no known cause. The sample contains around 690,000 clones, under 15% of them found a single time. The top ten constitute 0.095% to 0.15% of the sample. The sample taken for sequencing was naive CD4+ T cells from blood. The cell subset or site tag for this specimen amounts to: true naive CD4+ T cells. The receptors were gathered from a man aged 25-45 years with type 1 diabetes.

The genes are TRBV13 and TRBJ2-7, with 10 positions matching TRBD2. The CDR3 totals 14 residues. V lost 7 bases to trimming and J lost 2 bases; unmatched junction nucleotides: 5. Germline lookup yields CDR1 PRHDT and CDR2 FYEKMQ (reference sequence). CDR3 residues: CASNIAGGPYEQYF. In DNA, the CDR3 is TGTGCCAGCAACATAGCGGGGGGCCCCTACGAGCAGTACTTC. Full variable domain (outside the CDR3, taken from reference TRBV13 and TRBJ2-7): AAGVIQSPRHLIKEKRETATLKCYPIPRHDTVYWYQQGPGQDPQFLISFYEKMQSDKGSIPDRFSAQQFSDYHSELNMSSLELGDSALYFCASNIAGGPYEQYFGPGTRLTVT.

CDR3 protein: CASSFDRGANEQFF. CDR3 sequence (DNA): TGTGCCAGCAGTTTCGACAGGGGTGCCAATGAGCAGTTCTTC. This chain connects TRBV6-6 to TRBJ2-1; TRBD1 matches 8 bases. CDR1 and CDR2 (germline): MNHNY, SVGAGI (reference sequence). Trimming cost V 4 bases and J 6 bases; bases outside gene matches: 5. This CDR3 is 14 amino acids long.

This clone occurred a few times. The chain is built from TRBV9 and TRBJ2-7; TRBD1 aligns across 7 bases. With V trimmed by 4 bases and J by 1 base, 14 bases remained unmatched. The CDR3 extends over 17 amino acids. CDR1 and CDR2 (germline): SGDLS, YYNGEE. DNA of the CDR3: TGTGCCAGCAGCTCCCGGGACAGTTTAAAGGGGTCCTACGAGCAGTACTTC. Its translation is CASSSRDSLKGSYEQYF.

This clone was observed a handful of times. V and J are TRBV5-1 and TRBJ2-5; perhaps TRBD1 as D (5 bases). Trimming took off 1 base at V and 7 bases at J, with 20 bases between the two ends. This CDR3 has 16 amino acids. Germline CDR1 and CDR2: SGHRS and YFSETQ. The DNA for the CDR3 is TGCGCCAGCAGCTTGTCAACCCGCGGCAGGGATGTGACCCAGTACTTC. Translation gives CASSLSTRGRDVTQYF.

The chain is built from TRBV2 and TRBJ2-5; 7 bases agree with TRBD1. J gave up 5 bases and V 6 bases, and 0 bases lay outside the gene matches. CDR3 length equals 11 residues. The germline CDR1 and CDR2 sequences are SNHLY and FYNNEI. CDR3 residues: CASRQGETQYF. In DNA, the CDR3 is TGTGCCAGCAGACAGGGGGAGACCCAGTACTTC.

The CDR3 bases are TGCAGCGTGGATTACCGGGACTCCACCAATGAGCAGTTCTTC. It codes for CSVDYRDSTNEQFF. The rearrangement links TRBV29-1 to TRBJ2-1; tentatively, D is TRBD2 (6 bases). CDR1 and CDR2 from the germline V gene are SQVTM and ANQGSEA. V was clipped by 6 bases and J by 6 bases, with 18 bases between them. The CDR3 consists of 14 residues.

The V and J genes are TRBV14 and TRBJ2-1, with 13 nucleotides matching TRBD2. The V and J ends lost 4 bases and 3 bases, in that order; junction bases with no gene match: 6. The CDR3 is made up of 17 amino acids. Germline values: CDR1 SGHDN, CDR2 FVKESK. The CDR3 DNA reads TGTGCCAGCAGCCCCTGGACTAGCGGGGGTTACTACAATGAGCAGTTCTTC. Translation gives CASSPWTSGGYYNEQFF.

This sequence joins TRBV7-2 and TRBJ1-5, with 7 bases that match TRBD1. Germline CDR1 and CDR2: SGHTA and FQGNSA. This CDR3 is built from 13 residues. Losses at the gene ends were 5 bases for V and 4 bases for J; bases not matched to a gene: 2. DNA for the CDR3: TGTGCCAGCAGCGGGGACAGAAATCAGCCCCAGCATTTT. Translated, it gives CASSGDRNQPQHF.

This clone occurred a few times. This chain connects TRBV5-6 to TRBJ2-1; the match to TRBD1 covers 7 bases. Germline CDR1 is SGHDT and CDR2 is YYEEEE. The V gene end was trimmed by 1 base and the J gene end by 10 bases; junction bases not matched to a gene: 8. The CDR3 totals 14 residues. CDR3 sequence: CASSLLDRRLEQFF. The CDR3 bases are TGTGCCAGCAGCTTGCTGGACAGGAGATTGGAGCAGTTCTTC.

V gene TRBV5-1 combines with J gene TRBJ2-1; perhaps TRBD2 as D (6 bases). The V gene's germline CDR1 is SGHRS and CDR2 YFSETQ. Trimming left V 0 bases short and J 3 bases short, with 13 bases between. The CDR3 extends over 16 amino acids. As DNA, the CDR3 is TGCGCCAGCAGCTTGGAAGGCGGGGCTCGCTACAATGAGCAGTTCTTC. Protein sequence: CASSLEGGARYNEQFF.

With regard to this clone: In the same sample, other DNA sequences code for this CDR3. V and J are TRBV29-1 and TRBJ1-2, with unresolved D. The germline V gene has CDR1 SQVTM and CDR2 ANQGSEA. The CDR3 covers 10 residues. Trimming removed 4 bases from V and 6 bases from J, with 6 bases in between. CDR3 sequence: CSVGEDGYTF. The CDR3 bases are TGCAGCGTTGGGGAAGATGGCTACACCTTC.

This clone was seen a handful of times. The CDR3 reads CASSPTRGGSYNEQFF. CDR3 DNA sequence: TGCGCCAGCAGCCCCACACGGGGGGGGAGCTACAATGAGCAGTTCTTC. This rearrangement joins TRBV5-1 to TRBJ2-1; 8 bases map to TRBD2. Per germline, CDR1 SGHRS and CDR2 YFSETQ. The ends lost 4 bases at V and 3 bases at J; junction bases unmatched: 9. The CDR3 covers 16 residues.

The J gene is TRBJ1-2, the V gene TRBV19; tentatively, D is TRBD1 (6 bases). CDR1 is LNHDA, CDR2 SQIVND, per germline (reference sequence). Trimming shortened V by 3 bases and J by 4 bases, and 12 bases separated the two germline ends. The CDR3 has 14 amino acids. The CDR3 is CASSIGRGAYGYTF. The DNA of the CDR3 is TGTGCCAGTAGTATCGGGAGGGGGGCCTATGGCTACACCTTC.

This chain uses TRBV5-1 with TRBJ2-5; D uncertain. Germline values: CDR1 SGHRS, CDR2 YFSETQ. Deletions cut 3 bases from V and 2 bases from J, with 5 bases between. The CDR3 totals 12 residues. Here the CDR3 reads CASSWQQETQYF. Written as DNA, the CDR3 is TGCGCCAGCAGCTGGCAGCAAGAGACCCAGTACTTC.